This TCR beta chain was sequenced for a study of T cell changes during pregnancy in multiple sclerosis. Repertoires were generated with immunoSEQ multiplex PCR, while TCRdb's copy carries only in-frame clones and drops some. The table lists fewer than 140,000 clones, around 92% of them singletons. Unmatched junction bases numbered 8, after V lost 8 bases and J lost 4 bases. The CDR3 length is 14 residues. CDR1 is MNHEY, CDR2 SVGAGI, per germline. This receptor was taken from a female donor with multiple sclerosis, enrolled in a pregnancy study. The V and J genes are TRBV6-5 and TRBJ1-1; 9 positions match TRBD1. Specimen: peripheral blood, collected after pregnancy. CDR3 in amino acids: CASGDGTGFTEAFF. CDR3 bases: TGTGCCAGCGGCGACGGGACAGGGTTCACTGAAGCTTTCTTT.